These 2 T cell receptor beta chains originate from one sample sequenced in a study of T-cell memory formation after mild COVID-19. In TCRdb, the 5' RACE reads were re-called with MiXCR into one record per CDR3 protein. Of 300,000 to 400,000 distinct CDR3 sequences listed, 25% to 30% are singletons. Sequenced sample: PBMCs or a T cell subset sorted from them (not recorded which). These receptors came from an adult woman who had mild COVID-19 (a few samples of this study predate the infection). Cell type and time point are not known.

This clonotype has a handful of counts. This sequence joins TRBV9 and TRBJ1-5; 7 positions agree with TRBD1. J gave up 2 bases and V 0 bases, and 2 bases lay outside the gene matches. Germline V lookup: CDR1 SGDLS, CDR2 YYNGEE. The CDR3 is 15 residues long. The CDR3 protein is CASSVGQGGNQPQHF. DNA for the CDR3: TGTGCCAGCAGCGTAGGACAGGGTGGCAATCAGCCCCAGCATTTT.

This clonotype has just a few counts. The chain has TRBV24-1 and TRBJ2-7; the match to TRBD2 covers 9 bases. This CDR3 has 16 amino acids. V was pared by 5 bases and J by 1 base, with 8 bases of the junction left unmatched. The germline gives CDR1 KGHDR, CDR2 SFDVKD. The CDR3 spells CATSGTTSGPSYEQYF. CDR3 DNA: TGTGCCACCAGTGGAACAACTAGCGGGCCTTCCTACGAGCAGTACTTC.